What follows are 15 T cell receptor beta chains derived from one specimen sequenced in a study of Ad26.COV2.S vaccination and SARS-CoV-2 variants. Treatment meaning: some 19 received Ad26.COV2.S at low or high dose, single or two shots; several received placebo; per-sample allocation not given. Day 63 after the first injection of vaccine or placebo was the sampling time. Sequencing used immunoSEQ multiplex PCR; TCRdb keeps in-frame clones, though not all of them. The table records more than 400,000 clones, about 90% of them present only once. The sample was peripheral blood, taken in a trial of Ad26.COV2.S vaccine versus placebo. Source of these receptors: a person between 18 and 60 years old who received the Ad26.COV2.S COVID-19 vaccine or a placebo.

The chain joins TRBV27 to TRBJ2-7, with D unresolved. The CDR3 is 13 residues long. V was trimmed by 3 bases and J by 3 bases, leaving 9 bases between them. Germline assignment: CDR1 MNHEY and CDR2 SMNVEV (reference sequence). This CDR3 is CASSFQSGYEQYF. CDR3 DNA sequence: TGTGCCAGCAGTTTCCAATCCGGCTACGAGCAGTACTTC.

The chain employs TRBV5-4 and TRBJ1-6; D possibly corresponds to TRBD1 (5 bases). Trimming removed 3 bases at V and 9 bases at J, with 19 bases between. The CDR3 covers 16 residues. Germline-derived CDR1 and CDR2 are SGHNT and YYREEE (reference sequence). CDR3: CASSSPLAGTGSPLHF. CDR3 coding DNA: TGTGCCAGCAGCTCACCCCTCGCAGGGACGGGTTCACCCCTCCACTTT.

The chain is built from TRBV12-3 or TRBV12-4 and TRBJ2-3, with unresolved D. The ends were cut back, 3 bases at V and 4 bases at J, with 8 bases in the middle. This CDR3 contains 13 residues. Written as DNA, the CDR3 is TGTGCCAGCAGTTTGGTGGCGTCAGATACGCAGTATTTT. The encoded protein is CASSLVASDTQYF.

The chain has TRBV4-3 and TRBJ2-3, with TRBD2 matching over 7 bases. The CDR3 consists of 16 residues. Losses at the gene ends were 0 bases for V and 2 bases for J; bases not matched to a gene: 5. Germline V gene data show CDR1 as LGHNA and CDR2 as YSLEER. The CDR3 sequence: CASSQDLGTTTDTQYF. The CDR3 coding sequence is TGCGCCAGCAGCCAAGACCTGGGGACTACCACAGATACGCAGTATTTT.

The J gene is TRBJ1-1, the V gene TRBV3-1 (or the pseudogene TRBV3-2); a weak D match, TRBD1 (5 bases). Germline CDR1 reads LGHDT; CDR2 reads YNNKEL (reference sequence). There are 13 residues in the CDR3. V lost 4 bases, J lost 1 base, and 7 bases lay in between. The CDR3 DNA reads as TGTGCCAGCAGCCCAACAGGGAACACTGAAGCTTTCTTT. This encodes CASSPTGNTEAFF.

The chain is built from TRBV18 and TRBJ2-3, with D hard to call. CDR1 and CDR2 (germline): KGHSH, LQKENI. The CDR3 runs 13 residues. V was pared by 1 base and J by 3 bases, with 5 bases between. CDR3 residues: CASSPLGTDTQYF. In nucleotides, the CDR3 is TGTGCCAGCTCACCACTAGGGACAGATACGCAGTATTTT.

The rearrangement links TRBV3-1 (or the pseudogene TRBV3-2) to TRBJ1-2; D not certain. The ends were cut back, 2 bases at V and 8 bases at J, with 12 bases in the middle. This CDR3 contains 13 residues. The germline gives CDR1 LGHDT, CDR2 YNNKEL (reference sequence). The CDR3 bases are TGTGCCAGCAGCCAAACAAGAAGTCGAGGCTACACCTTC. This translates into CASSQTRSRGYTF.

The count of this clone is one. The chain uses TRBV2 and TRBJ2-3; D is unclear. Germline CDR1 and CDR2: SNHLY and FYNNEI. The ends were cut back, 5 bases at V and 3 bases at J, with 9 bases in the middle. CDR3 length: 13 amino acids. The CDR3: CASSRDQTDTQYF. The CDR3 nucleotides read TGTGCCAGCAGTCGAGATCAGACAGATACGCAGTATTTT.

V and J are TRBV5-6 and TRBJ1-2; TRBD1 matches 7 bases. The CDR3 extends over 17 amino acids. CDR1 SGHDT and CDR2 YYEEEE come from the germline V gene. V was pared by 2 bases and J by 0 bases, with 10 bases of the junction left unmatched. Here the CDR3 DNA reads TGTGCCAGCAGCTTTCTTCCCAGGGGGGATACTAACTATGGCTACACCTTC. Amino acid sequence: CASSFLPRGDTNYGYTF.

The chain couples TRBV30 to TRBJ2-6; 7 bases match TRBD2. The CDR3 extends over 15 amino acids. J gave up 2 bases and V 0 bases, and 1 base lay outside the gene matches. Germline CDR1 GTSNPN, CDR2 SVGIG (reference sequence). The CDR3 sequence is CAWSVGGAGANVLTF. Written as DNA, the CDR3 is TGTGCCTGGAGTGTTGGGGGGGCTGGGGCCAACGTCCTGACTTTC. The full variable domain, its missing parts supplied by reference TRBV30 and TRBJ2-6, is SQTIHQWPATLVQPVGSPLSLECTVEGTSNPNLYWYRQAAGRGLQLLFYSVGIGQISSEVPQNLSASRPQDRQFILSSKKLLLSDSGFYLCAWSVGGAGANVLTFGAGSRLTVL.

The chain couples TRBV9 to TRBJ1-1, with a possible D match to TRBD1 (5 bases). Germline V gives CDR1 SGDLS, CDR2 YYNGEE. V gave up 4 bases and J gave up 3 bases, with 19 bases separating them. There are 16 residues in the CDR3. CDR3 region: CASSPPRRTKDTEAFF. The CDR3 DNA reads TGTGCCAGCAGCCCCCCTCGGAGGACAAAAGACACTGAAGCTTTCTTT.

The V and J genes are TRBV10-1 and TRBJ2-5; possibly TRBD1 for D (7 bases). Germline CDR1 is WNHNN and CDR2 is SYGVQD (reference sequence). This CDR3 has 15 residues. With 0 bases removed from V and 4 bases from J, the gap between germline ends came to 12 bases. CDR3 nucleotide sequence: TGCGCCAGCAGTGAGTCGAGGGGGCGGGGAGAGACCCAGTACTTC. The encoded protein is CASSESRGRGETQYF.

V and J are TRBV5-1 and TRBJ1-2; 9 bases align to TRBD1. The trim removed 1 base at V and 6 bases at J, leaving 10 bases unmatched. The germline V gene encodes CDR1 SGHRS and CDR2 YFSETQ. The CDR3 extends over 16 amino acids. The CDR3, as DNA: TGCGCCAGCAGCTTGTGGGCCGGGGACAGGGTCGATGGCTACACCTTC. This codes for CASSLWAGDRVDGYTF.

This sequence joins TRBV30 and TRBJ1-2; maybe TRBD1 (6 bases). The germline V gene has CDR1 GTSNPN and CDR2 SVGIG (reference sequence). The CDR3 runs to 14 residues. V was shortened by 2 bases and J by 6 bases, with 16 bases between the two germline ends. In DNA, the CDR3 is TGTGCCTGGAGTCCCTGGGACAAGATAAATGGCTACACCTTC. This encodes CAWSPWDKINGYTF.

V gene TRBV28 combines with J gene TRBJ2-2; 10 bases align to TRBD1. The CDR3 loop spans 15 amino acids. The germline V gene has CDR1 MDHEN and CDR2 SYDVKM. The V segment lost 8 bases and the J segment 4 bases; nucleotides outside the gene matches: 7. This CDR3 is CASGRQGAGTGELFF. The CDR3 nucleotides are TGTGCCAGCGGGCGACAGGGGGCCGGCACCGGGGAGCTGTTTTTT.